The 8 T cell receptor beta chains presented below share a single source sample, sequenced in a study of blood T cells in healthy people across ages. Next came a second PCR, run for roughly 7 to 12 cycles, which used a sample-barcoded 5' primer along with a J-beta primer mix. In TCRdb, the 5' RACE reads were re-called with MiXCR into one record per CDR3 protein. The repertoire holds around 580,000 distinct CDR3 sequences, with less than 60% as singletons. Input material: blood. Every receptor here comes from a man older than 75 in good health.

The chain couples TRBV5-6 to TRBJ2-6; D could derive from TRBD1 or TRBD2 (5 bases each). Germline lookup yields CDR1 SGHDT and CDR2 YYEEEE. The V end was cut by 4 bases, the J end by 0 bases, with 11 bases between. The CDR3 totals 16 residues. The CDR3 DNA is TGTGCCAGCAGCCGTGGGACGGGCTCTGGGGCCAACGTCCTGACTTTC. Amino acid sequence: CASSRGTGSGANVLTF. Full variable domain (remainder filled in from reference TRBV5-6 and TRBJ2-6): DAGVTQSPTHLIKTRGQQVTLRCSPKSGHDTVSWYQQALGQGPQFIFQYYEEEERQRGNFPDRFSGHQFPNYSSELNVNALLLGDSALYLCASSRGTGSGANVLTFGAGSRLTVL.

The CDR3 region is CASSAHRDGYTF. In DNA form, the CDR3 reads TGTGCCAGCAGTGCCCACAGGGATGGCTACACCTTC. The chain has TRBV2 and TRBJ1-2; TRBD1 might be the D (6 bases). The CDR3 runs 12 residues. Trimming stripped 4 bases from V and 6 bases from J, with 9 bases between. Germline V gene lookup returns CDR1 SNHLY and CDR2 FYNNEI.

This clonotype was detected only a few times. The chain joins TRBV12-3 or TRBV12-4 to TRBJ2-1, with 8 bases identical to TRBD2. V lost 5 bases to trimming and J lost 9 bases; unmatched junction nucleotides: 6. CDR3 length equals 13 residues. For the CDR3, the DNA is TGTGCCAGCAGTGAAAAAGGACTAGCTGAGCAGTTCTTC. Translating gives CASSEKGLAEQFF.

This clonotype showed up just a few times. This sequence joins TRBV20-1 and TRBJ1-2, with D possibly being TRBD1 (5 bases). The CDR3 extends over 13 amino acids. In germline, CDR1 is DFQATT, CDR2 SNEGSKA (reference sequence). The V and J ends lost 6 bases and 1 base respectively, with 12 bases between them. The CDR3 DNA follows: TGCAGTGCCGTTAAAGACAGTAACTATGGCTACACCTTC. It translates to CSAVKDSNYGYTF.

The genes are TRBV29-1 and TRBJ2-3; the D gene is possibly TRBD1 (5 bases). Looked up from germline, CDR1 is SQVTM and CDR2 is ANQGSEA. V lost 3 bases and J lost 4, with 14 bases in between. CDR3 size: 14 residues. For the CDR3, the DNA is TGCAGCGTTGAGGACATTATAGCACCAGATACGCAGTATTTT. As protein: CSVEDIIAPDTQYF.

This chain joins TRBV10-2 and TRBJ2-7, with 10 bases fitting TRBD2. V gave up 10 bases and J gave up 2 bases; unmatched junction bases: 17. Germline V gene lookup returns CDR1 WSHSY and CDR2 SAAADI. The CDR3 sequence is 17 residues long. The CDR3 here is CATRTSGLEWGTYEQYF. CDR3 DNA sequence: TGCGCCACCAGGACTAGCGGCCTCGAATGGGGCACCTACGAGCAGTACTTC.

The sample holds a few counts of this clonotype. This chain links TRBV10-3 with TRBJ2-3; D is unclear. V was cut by 0 bases and J by 4 bases, with 5 bases left in between. The germline V gene encodes CDR1 ENHRY and CDR2 SYGVKD. This CDR3 region has 13 residues. The CDR3 coding sequence is TGTGCCATCAGTGAGTCGGGGTCAGATACGCAGTATTTT. It encodes CAISESGSDTQYF.

The rearrangement uses TRBV10-3 and TRBJ1-6; D may be TRBD1 (5 bases). V was cut by 5 bases and J by 6 bases, with 11 bases left in between. Germline lookup yields CDR1 ENHRY and CDR2 SYGVKD. CDR3 size: 14 residues. CDR3 region: CAISSPGSNSPLHF. CDR3 nucleotides: TGTGCCATCAGTTCTCCAGGGTCTAATTCACCCCTCCACTTT.